A selection of T cell receptor beta chains follows, all from one sample in a study of T cell responses to AZD1222 COVID-19 vaccine. This table comes from immunoSEQ multiplex PCR, and its TCRdb copy is limited to in-frame clones, with some not included. The sample gives 100,000 to 150,000 clones, just over 90% of which show up once; less than 9% is in the top ten. The specimen was peripheral blood, collected on day 0 of AZD1222 vaccination. The source is an adult in good health. The CDR3 runs from the conserved cysteine through the conserved F or W. A D gene is named only where the DNA matches it firmly. Size tells how often a clone was seen (once, few, many) or the class of an expanded clone, and some rows leave it out.

j_call: TRBJ2-5; clone_size: .; v_call: TRBV6-2/TRBV6-3; d_call: TRBD2; cdr3_aa: CASSYSGRERGNQETQYF
j_call: TRBJ2-7; clone_size: .; v_call: TRBV19; d_call: TRBD2; cdr3_aa: CASSPVLAGDYEQYF
j_call: TRBJ1-3; clone_size: few; v_call: TRBV7-9; d_call: .; cdr3_aa: CASSLPGVQSSGNTIYF
j_call: TRBJ2-7; clone_size: .; v_call: TRBV3-1/TRBV3-2; d_call: TRBD2; cdr3_aa: CASSQDRLAGGPREQYF
j_call: TRBJ1-5; clone_size: .; v_call: TRBV6-6; d_call: .; cdr3_aa: CASSYLDRNQPQHF
j_call: TRBJ1-5; clone_size: .; v_call: TRBV28; d_call: TRBD1; cdr3_aa: CASSLRQGQNQPQHF
j_call: TRBJ1-3; clone_size: .; v_call: TRBV7-9; d_call: .; cdr3_aa: CASSSPPRHTIYF
j_call: TRBJ2-7; clone_size: .; v_call: TRBV4-3; d_call: .; cdr3_aa: CASSQDRGGSYEQYF
j_call: TRBJ1-2; clone_size: .; v_call: TRBV6-5; d_call: TRBD1; cdr3_aa: CASTGGGYSNYGYTF
j_call: TRBJ2-7; clone_size: .; v_call: TRBV6-5; d_call: .; cdr3_aa: CASSYKYGGDEQYF
j_call: TRBJ1-6; clone_size: .; v_call: TRBV6-2/TRBV6-3; d_call: .; cdr3_aa: CASSYAPLGYNSPLHF
j_call: TRBJ1-6; clone_size: .; v_call: TRBV6-1; d_call: .; cdr3_aa: CASSEWGRSSYNSPLHF
j_call: TRBJ1-1; clone_size: .; v_call: TRBV18; d_call: .; cdr3_aa: CASSPLEGISEAFF
j_call: TRBJ2-7; clone_size: .; v_call: TRBV7-8; d_call: .; cdr3_aa: CASSLGQNYEQYF
j_call: TRBJ1-5; clone_size: .; v_call: TRBV7-2; d_call: .; cdr3_aa: CASSSPGEGNQPQHF
j_call: TRBJ2-7; clone_size: .; v_call: TRBV10-1; d_call: TRBD2; cdr3_aa: CASSGTSGGSAYEQYF
j_call: TRBJ2-1; clone_size: .; v_call: TRBV10-3; d_call: .; cdr3_aa: CAISARRDGSLSNEQFF
j_call: TRBJ2-1; clone_size: .; v_call: TRBV9; d_call: TRBD2; cdr3_aa: CASSYVAGGNEQFF
j_call: TRBJ2-1; clone_size: once; v_call: TRBV24-1; d_call: .; cdr3_aa: CATDFYGEQFF
j_call: TRBJ1-2; clone_size: .; v_call: TRBV29-1; d_call: .; cdr3_aa: CSVGLTASSYGYTF
j_call: TRBJ1-5; clone_size: .; v_call: TRBV4-2; d_call: TRBD1; cdr3_aa: CASSQTDRNNQPQHF
j_call: TRBJ1-1; clone_size: .; v_call: TRBV27; d_call: TRBD1; cdr3_aa: CASSLKGGWDTEAFF